This T cell receptor beta chain appears in the sequencing data of a study of vaccination and CD4 T cells after COVID-19. Treatment described: approximately nine-day PBMC culture with coronavirus spike peptide pools or control peptides (ViraFEST assay). Trimming removed 1 base at V and 5 bases at J, with 8 bases between. Germline V gene lookup returns CDR1 DFQATT and CDR2 SNEGSKA (reference sequence). The CDR3 is 12 residues long. Researchers used the Oncomine TCR Beta short-read assay to sequence DNA from cultured CD4+ T cells. MiXCR was run by TCRdb on the PCR reads, yielding one entry per CDR3 protein. The sample yields more than 20,000 distinct CDR3 sequences, around two fifths seen once. Notes on this clonotype: Its target is unknown.

The chain is built from TRBV20-1 and TRBJ1-1; D might be TRBD1 (5 bases). The clonotype was recovered from a human donor who had recovered from COVID-19. Sample: CD4+ T cells from blood, cultured in vitro. CDR3 sequence: CSARGGGTEAFF. The DNA of the CDR3 is TGCAGTGCTAGAGGGGGGGGTACTGAAGCTTTCTTT.